The 30 T cell receptor beta chains below all came from one sample that was sequenced in a study of blood T cell repertoires in COVID-19 (dated by TCRdb to the early 2020s). The protocol used for the library was the immunoSEQ multiplex PCR assay. TCRdb provides this immuneACCESS table in a form limited to in-frame rearrangements. Some clones are lacking; in checked studies, under half of them reflect an unresolved V gene, and why the rest are absent is not known. Within this sample are fewer than 100,000 clones, with 88% of them counted one time only. The ten largest clones add up to nearly 45% of the sample. Source material: peripheral blood. Receptors were obtained from a human donor in a cohort sampled during active COVID-19.

The CDR3 region has the DNA TGTGCCAGCAGCAGACTAGCAACAAAAGAGACCCAGTACTTC. It yields the protein CASSRLATKETQYF. The rearrangement uses TRBV6-5 and TRBJ2-5; 7 bases fit TRBD2. Germline V gene sequence: CDR1 MNHEY, CDR2 SVGAGI. The CDR3 spans 14 residues. With 6 bases clipped from V and 3 bases from J, the junction kept 7 bases outside the gene matches.

The chain has TRBV28 and TRBJ1-2; 8 nucleotides align to TRBD1. This CDR3 has 13 amino acids. V trimming: 8 bases; J trimming: 2 bases; junction bases outside the gene matches: 4. Germline loops: CDR1 MDHEN, CDR2 SYDVKM. CDR3 region: CASETGVNYGYTF. The CDR3, as DNA: TGTGCCAGCGAGACAGGGGTCAACTATGGCTACACCTTC.

This clone showed up just a few times. This sequence joins TRBV30 and TRBJ1-1; D gene ambiguous. Looked up from germline, CDR1 is GTSNPN and CDR2 is SVGIG (reference sequence). CDR3 length equals 11 residues. Trimming removed 3 bases from V and 2 bases from J, with 4 bases in between. CDR3 region: CAWSHNTEAFF. In nucleotides, the CDR3 is TGTGCCTGGAGCCATAACACTGAAGCTTTCTTT. The full variable domain, with the rest looked up from reference TRBV30 and TRBJ1-1, is SQTIHQWPATLVQPVGSPLSLECTVEGTSNPNLYWYRQAAGRGLQLLFYSVGIGQISSEVPQNLSASRPQDRQFILSSKKLLLSDSGFYLCAWSHNTEAFFGQGTRLTVV.

This clone was seen at least ten times. The chain couples TRBV5-4 to TRBJ2-7; 7 nucleotides match TRBD2. Germline-derived CDR1 and CDR2 are SGHNT and YYREEE (reference sequence). The ends lost 1 base at V and 5 bases at J; junction bases unmatched: 15. The CDR3 totals 17 residues. The DNA for the CDR3 is TGTGCCAGCAGCTTGTTCGCGGGAGATTCTCTGATAGACGAGCAGTACTTC. Translation: CASSLFAGDSLIDEQYF.

The chain links TRBV18 to TRBJ1-1; 11 bases agree with TRBD1. The germline V gene has CDR1 KGHSH and CDR2 LQKENI. Trimming cost V 6 bases and J 1 base; bases outside gene matches: 10. This CDR3 region has 17 residues. The CDR3 nucleotides are TGTGCCAGCTCCCGGGGGACAGGGGGTGCCGGGAACACTGAAGCTTTCTTT. Encoded protein: CASSRGTGGAGNTEAFF.

This chain joins TRBV14 and TRBJ2-5, with TRBD2 matching over 7 bases. Trimming at V came to 3 bases and at J to 2 bases, leaving 0 bases not matched to a gene. The CDR3 is 13 residues long. The germline gives CDR1 SGHDN, CDR2 FVKESK. The CDR3 loop reads CASSQGLQETQYF. The CDR3 DNA follows: TGTGCCAGCAGCCAGGGACTACAAGAGACCCAGTACTTC.

This rearrangement joins TRBV7-6 to TRBJ2-5; TRBD2 is a possible D gene (5 bases). Germline CDR1 and CDR2: SGHVS and FNYEAQ. The CDR3 is made up of 13 amino acids. Trimming shortened V by 5 bases and J by 5 bases, and 12 bases separated the two germline ends. The CDR3, as DNA: TGTGCCAGCAGCCCATCGGAGGTGGAGACCCAGTACTTC. This gives the protein CASSPSEVETQYF.

The rearrangement uses TRBV18 and TRBJ2-1; D gene uncertain. The V gene's germline CDR1 is KGHSH and CDR2 LQKENI. The CDR3 length is 13 residues. Trimming took 4 bases from V and 5 from J, leaving 9 bases between them. The CDR3 spells CASSLASDNEQFF. The CDR3 coding sequence is TGTGCCAGCTCACTCGCCAGTGACAATGAGCAGTTCTTC.

V and J are TRBV28 and TRBJ1-1; 7 bases agree with TRBD1. Germline V gene data show CDR1 as MDHEN and CDR2 as SYDVKM. This CDR3 contains 14 residues. The J segment lost 6 bases and the V segment lost 4 bases, leaving 8 bases of the junction unmatched. The CDR3 bases are TGTGCCAGCAGTTGGTCAGGGGGTAGAGCTGAAGCTTTCTTT. This codes for CASSWSGGRAEAFF.

This chain joins TRBV29-1 and TRBJ1-1; TRBD1 agrees at 11 bases. Unmatched junction bases numbered 9, after V lost 5 bases and J lost 1 base. The CDR3 totals 16 residues. Looked up from germline, CDR1 is SQVTM and CDR2 is ANQGSEA. CDR3 sequence: CSVKPGQGVWNTEAFF. The CDR3 bases are TGCAGCGTTAAACCGGGACAGGGGGTTTGGAACACTGAAGCTTTCTTT.

This chain uses TRBV7-6 with TRBJ2-7; 9 nucleotides match TRBD1. Germline V lookup: CDR1 SGHVS, CDR2 FNYEAQ. With V trimmed by 5 bases and J by 6 bases, 11 bases remained unmatched. The CDR3 runs 15 residues. Here the CDR3 reads CASSTLQGADTEQYF. The CDR3 DNA reads as TGTGCCAGCAGCACCCTACAGGGGGCGGATACCGAGCAGTACTTC.

The CDR3 nucleotides are TGTGCCAGCAGTTTCTTGAGCGGCACAGATACGCAGTATTTT. It is translated as CASSFLSGTDTQYF. The chain combines TRBV28 with TRBJ2-3; no firm D call. The CDR3 has 14 residues. From germline, CDR1 is MDHEN and CDR2 SYDVKM. Trimming left V 3 bases short and J 1 base short, with 8 bases between. The full variable domain, completed using reference TRBV28 and TRBJ2-3, is DVKVTQSSRYLVKRTGEKVFLECVQDMDHENMFWYRQDPGLGLRLIYFSYDVKMKEKGDIPEGYSVSREKKERFSLILESASTNQTSMYLCASSFLSGTDTQYFGPGTRLTVL.

The CDR3 region is CASRQGAEKLFF. In nucleotides, the CDR3 is TGTGCCAGCCGGCAGGGGGCCGAAAAACTGTTTTTT. The chain carries TRBV2 and TRBJ1-4; 8 positions agree with TRBD1. This CDR3 is built from 12 residues. Germline V gene lookup returns CDR1 SNHLY and CDR2 FYNNEI. With V trimmed by 8 bases and J by 8 bases, 4 bases remained unmatched.

The chain has TRBV9 and TRBJ2-3, with TRBD1 matching over 7 bases. Germline CDR1 and CDR2: SGDLS and YYNGEE. This CDR3 is 15 amino acids long. The J segment lost 10 bases and the V segment lost 0 bases, leaving 11 bases of the junction unmatched. The CDR3 spells CASSVEGDSSGAQYF. CDR3 bases: TGTGCCAGCAGCGTAGAGGGGGACAGCTCAGGTGCGCAGTATTTT.

The rearrangement links TRBV4-3 to TRBJ1-4; 9 bases map to TRBD1. Trimming removed 3 bases from V and 5 bases from J; junction bases left unmatched: 13. Germline assignment: CDR1 LGHNA and CDR2 YSLEER. The CDR3 is 18 amino acids. The CDR3 loop is CASSQTITTGGLNEKLFF. The CDR3 DNA reads TGCGCCAGCAGCCAGACCATTACAACAGGGGGCTTAAATGAAAAACTGTTTTTT.

CDR3 sequence: CASSLDRGETQYF. The CDR3 DNA sequence: TGTGCCAGCAGCTTAGACAGGGGGGAGACCCAGTACTTC. This chain joins TRBV7-2 and TRBJ2-5; 8 bases match TRBD1. Germline CDR1 reads SGHTA; CDR2 reads FQGNSA. Trimming took 1 base from V and 5 from J; bases not matched to a gene: 0. This CDR3 contains 13 residues. The variable domain in full, completed from reference TRBV7-2 and TRBJ2-5, reads GAGVSQSPSNKVTEKGKDVELRCDPISGHTALYWYRQSLGQGLEFLIYFQGNSAPDKSGLPSDRFSAERTGGSVSTLTIQRTQQEDSAVYLCASSLDRGETQYFGPGTRLLVL.

The chain has TRBV7-2 and TRBJ2-1; 8 nucleotides match TRBD2. Germline CDR1 is SGHTA and CDR2 is FQGNSA. J lost 8 bases, V lost 4 bases, and 13 bases had no gene match. CDR3 length: 16 residues. CDR3 nucleotides: TGTGCCAGCAGCTCAGGGTCGGGACTAGGTTTCGATGAGCAGTTCTTC. Amino acid sequence: CASSSGSGLGFDEQFF.

The chain couples TRBV15 to TRBJ2-2; D perhaps matches TRBD2 (6 bases). CDR3 length equals 14 residues. Germline loops: CDR1 LNHNV, CDR2 YYDKDF (reference sequence). Trimming took 5 bases from V and 6 from J, leaving 13 bases between them. In nucleotides, the CDR3 is TGTGCCACCAGCGCCGGGGGTTCCGCCGGGGAGCTGTTTTTT. Residues: CATSAGGSAGELFF.

The chain carries TRBV27 and TRBJ2-1, with D tentatively TRBD1 (6 bases). V shed 6 bases and J shed 0 bases, with 12 bases lying between them. The CDR3 sequence is 15 residues long. Per germline, CDR1 MNHEY and CDR2 SMNVEV (reference sequence). CDR3 coding DNA: TGTGCCAGCAGCTCAGGACAGAACTCCTACAATGAGCAGTTCTTC. Residues: CASSSGQNSYNEQFF.

The CDR3, as DNA: TGTGCCAGCAGTGTTAGGGGACTAGCCTACAATGAGCAGTTCTTC. Translated: CASSVRGLAYNEQFF. This sequence joins TRBV2 and TRBJ2-1; 8 positions match TRBD2. This CDR3 contains 15 residues. V lost 4 bases, J lost 2 bases, and 4 bases stayed unmatched. CDR1 is SNHLY and CDR2 is FYNNEI in the germline V gene.

The chain employs TRBV23-1 and TRBJ2-3; 7 bases agree with TRBD1. TRBV23-1 is reported as an ORF; its role is uncertain. The CDR3 covers 12 residues. Trimming cost V 10 bases and J 4 bases; bases outside gene matches: 5. DNA of the CDR3: TGCGCCAAAAGACAGGGAGCAGATACGCAGTATTTT. Translation gives CAKRQGADTQYF.

This sequence joins TRBV7-2 and TRBJ1-3, with 9 bases that match TRBD1. The CDR3 has 18 amino acids. CDR1 SGHTA and CDR2 FQGNSA come from the germline V gene. Trimming cost V 1 base and J 3 bases; bases outside gene matches: 10. CDR3 residues: CASSLGPHRDRDGNTIYF. DNA for the CDR3: TGTGCCAGCAGCTTAGGTCCCCACCGGGACAGGGATGGAAACACCATATATTTT.

The chain recombines TRBV5-1 with TRBJ2-3, with D possibly being TRBD1 (7 bases). The CDR3 spans 16 residues. Germline loops: CDR1 SGHRS, CDR2 YFSETQ. V gave up 4 bases and J gave up 3 bases, with 18 bases separating them. Here the CDR3 reads CASSPGPSGGTDTQYF. The DNA of the CDR3 is TGCGCCAGCAGCCCGGGACCCTCAGGGGGGACAGATACGCAGTATTTT.

This chain uses TRBV29-1 with TRBJ1-4, with D maybe TRBD1 (5 bases). Germline assignment: CDR1 SQVTM and CDR2 ANQGSEA. The V gene lost 4 bases and the J gene lost 2 bases, with 14 bases spanning the gap. There are 15 residues in the CDR3. This chain's CDR3 is CSVVSGLSTNEKLFF. CDR3 in DNA: TGCAGCGTTGTGTCAGGGTTGTCGACTAATGAAAAACTGTTTTTT.

This clone was counted a single time. The rearrangement links TRBV6-2 or TRBV6-3 to TRBJ2-3, with TRBD2 identical over 8 bases. There are 16 residues in the CDR3. Germline V gives CDR1 MNHEY, CDR2 SVGEGT. The trim removed 5 bases at V and 6 bases at J, leaving 13 bases unmatched. The DNA of the CDR3 is TGTGCCAGCAGTAGTAGCGGGATTGGTCTTTCTGATACGCAGTATTTT. Protein sequence: CASSSSGIGLSDTQYF.

The V gene is TRBV7-3, the J gene TRBJ1-3; D is uncertain. The CDR3 extends over 15 amino acids. V was pared by 5 bases and J by 2 bases, with 13 bases between. CDR1 is SGHTA and CDR2 is FQGTGA in the germline V gene. The CDR3 is CASSPGGEAGNTIYF. The CDR3, as DNA: TGTGCCAGCAGCCCCGGCGGGGAAGCTGGAAACACCATATATTTT.

This chain uses TRBV28 with TRBJ2-7; the D gene is possibly TRBD1 (6 bases). The germline gives CDR1 MDHEN, CDR2 SYDVKM. The CDR3 spans 18 residues. The ends were cut back, 3 bases at V and 0 bases at J, with 21 bases in the middle. The CDR3 DNA sequence: TGTGCCAGCAGTTTCCTCCCCCGGCCGCAGGGGCACTCCTACGAGCAGTACTTC. Translating it yields CASSFLPRPQGHSYEQYF.

This clone was observed a handful of times. The V call is TRBV24-1, the J call TRBJ1-1; 7 nucleotides match TRBD1. From germline, CDR1 is KGHDR and CDR2 SFDVKD. The CDR3 runs 15 residues. J lost 5 bases, V lost 3 bases, and 8 bases had no gene match. CDR3 protein: CATSDGQAARTEAFF. CDR3 DNA: TGTGCCACCAGTGATGGACAGGCCGCCAGAACTGAAGCTTTCTTT.

V and J are TRBV4-3 and TRBJ2-7; D is unclear. Germline CDR1 is LGHNA and CDR2 is YSLEER. V was trimmed by 1 base and J by 4 bases, leaving 14 bases between them. The length of the CDR3 is 15 residues. CDR3 nucleotide sequence: TGCGCCAGCAGCCAAGGAGATCGAGATCTGTACGAGCAGTACTTC. This encodes CASSQGDRDLYEQYF.

In this sample, this clone turned up once. The chain joins TRBV29-1 to TRBJ2-5, with TRBD1 as a possible D gene (5 bases). The V gene lost 5 bases and the J gene lost 4 bases, with 11 bases spanning the gap. Germline CDR1 and CDR2: SQVTM and ANQGSEA. This CDR3 has 12 amino acids. Written as DNA, the CDR3 is TGCAGCGTTTCAGGGTCGACAGAGACCCAGTACTTC. Translated, it gives CSVSGSTETQYF. The complete variable domain, with remaining parts taken from reference TRBV29-1 and TRBJ2-5, reads SAVISQKPSRDICQRGTSLTIQCQVDSQVTMMFWYRQQPGQSLTLIATANQGSEATYESGFVIDKFPISRPNLTFSTLTVSNMSPEDSSIYLCSVSGSTETQYFGPGTRLLVL.